This entry is about one T cell receptor beta chain. The sample originates from a study of blood T cell repertoires in COVID-19. Study-level background: Acute-phase and convalescent COVID-19 samples originated in the United States, Italy and Spain.

The germline V gene encodes CDR1 LGHNA and CDR2 YNFKEQ. This CDR3 is 16 amino acids long. J gave up 4 bases and V 1 base, and 10 bases lay outside the gene matches. Authors' data handling: Estimation of nucleated cell counts was performed using reference gene primer amplification. Method: immunoSEQ multiplex PCR; TCRdb's copy keeps in-frame clones and lacks some. V, J and clone size reflect that table, while D and trimming were determined from the DNA. This repertoire shows around 95,000 clones, about nine tenths found once; its top ten account for around 5.1%. The source material was peripheral blood. V gene TRBV4-2 combines with J gene TRBJ2-7, with 7 bases aligning to TRBD1. The origin of this receptor is a man aged 50 to 60 with acute or convalescent COVID-19. The CDR3 loop reads CASSQADRTGSYEQYF. The CDR3 coding sequence is TGTGCCAGCAGCCAAGCGGATAGGACAGGTTCTTACGAGCAGTACTTC.